What follows describes a single TCR beta chain. Its binding antigen is unknown. Qualities for individual bases were not recorded, and no much larger clone is one base off. This sample is part of a study of sequential checkpoint blockade in melanoma (dated by TCRdb to the late 2010s). As for the study more broadly: Patients were assigned by 1:1 randomization to either first-line nivolumab followed by ipilimumab (arm A) or ipilimumab followed by nivolumab (arm B). Maintenance nivolumab came after both trial sequences. Broader findings and caveats from the paper: Validation of the response-prediction model combining TCR metrics and mutation burden is needed in larger, independent patient cohorts.

The trim is 3 bases for V and 5 bases for J, with a gap of 16 bases between the germline ends. The CDR1 and CDR2 encoded by the germline V gene (reference sequence) are MNHEY and SMNVEV. The CDR3, from cysteine to phenylalanine, totals 15 residues. Only the CDR3 portion is preserved as DNA: 45 bases, with reading frame beginning at the first base. The immunoSEQ Assay was used to immunosequence TCRbeta CDR3 regions from genomic DNA. Before high-throughput sequencing, the genomic DNA was amplified using bias-controlled multiplex PCR. Turning to the authors' computational methods: To quantify the absolute abundance of each unique TCRbeta CDR3 region, the sequences were collapsed and filtered. Clonality, defined as 1 minus Pielou's evenness, was calculated using only productive rearrangements. A previously published method was used to identify clones whose frequencies were significantly greater in on-treatment samples than in baseline samples. TCRdb stores this immuneACCESS table with in-frame sequences only. Part of the clones is absent; in the studies checked, under half of the shortfall reflects unresolved V genes, and no reason is known for the rest. The V and J calls and clone size were taken over from that table, and D and trimming were inferred from the DNA. This sample is represented by some 30,000 clones; 85% to 90% of them were singletons. Around 13% of the sample belongs to the ten largest clones.

Reading the label with the study, this specimen's treatment or condition is: randomized to nivolumab then ipilimumab (arm A) or the reverse (arm B). None of the patients in the trial had previously been given DNA-damaging chemotherapy. Thawed PBMCs were sorted on a FACS Aria II flow cytometer to isolate live CD3+CD8+ cells negative for CD19 and CD56. The samples were obtained from melanoma patients enrolled in CheckMate 064, an open-label, randomized phase II trial testing sequential checkpoint blockade. Peripheral blood mononuclear cells were collected by leukapheresis, purified with Ficoll-Paque, and frozen in human serum with about 9.6% DMSO. Immediately after sorting, the purity of sorted blood CD3+CD8+ cells was verified to be >95%, after which DNA was extracted.

This clonotype originated in a human donor with melanoma. Recombination linked TRBV27 to TRBJ1-1, with no reliable assignment of the D segment. This specimen consisted of CD8+ T cells sorted from blood (inferred from file names), obtained from a patient given nivolumab and ipilimumab in sequence. The nucleotides read TGTGCCAGCAGTTTCCTCGACTCGGTCGGGACTGAAGCTTTCTTT. Translated, this is CASSFLDSVGTEAFF.